The 30 T cell receptor beta chains presented below share a single source sample, sequenced in a study of T cells in localized non-small cell lung cancer. Some clones are missing from TCRdb's copy, which holds only in-frame ones; the method was immunoSEQ multiplex PCR. The table has 30,000 to 50,000 clones, more than 75% seen once. The source material was PBMCs, sampled before any cancer treatment. The source of these receptors is a woman aged 40 to 75 with stage II squamous cell lung carcinoma.

The CDR3 sequence: CASSLVSGNEQFF. The CDR3 DNA is TGTGCCAGCAGCCTTGTTTCCGGGAATGAGCAGTTCTTC. The rearrangement joins TRBV5-4 to TRBJ2-1; D gene uncertain. V lost 4 bases to trimming and J lost 7 bases, with 12 bases between them. The CDR3 runs to 13 residues. CDR1 and CDR2 (germline): SGHNT, YYREEE (reference sequence).

At least ten counts were recorded for this clone. The sample has other DNA sequences that encode this CDR3 too. The genes are TRBV5-4 and TRBJ2-5, with D possibly being TRBD2 (5 bases). The germline V gene encodes CDR1 SGHNT and CDR2 YYREEE (reference sequence). CDR3 length: 13 amino acids. V lost 4 bases, J lost 0 bases, and 7 bases lay in between. The CDR3: CASSPADQETQYF. CDR3 coding DNA: TGTGCCAGCAGCCCAGCGGACCAAGAGACCCAGTACTTC.

Relative to its sample, this clone is medium-sized. The chain has TRBV4-3 and TRBJ1-2; no definite D call. CDR3 size: 14 residues. Trimming took off 0 bases at V and 4 bases at J, with 9 bases between the two ends. In germline, CDR1 is LGHNA, CDR2 YSLEER. The DNA of the CDR3 is TGCGCCAGCAGCCAAGAGAACATTCCCTATGGCTACACCTTC. Its translation is CASSQENIPYGYTF.

This clone has more than one count but fewer than ten. The chain uses TRBV5-6 and TRBJ2-7; 9 bases are a match to TRBD1. V was clipped by 3 bases and J by 4 bases; unmatched bases: 5. Germline CDR1 is SGHDT and CDR2 is YYEEEE. The CDR3 covers 14 residues. This CDR3 is CASSSGQGRYEQYF. The CDR3 DNA follows: TGTGCCAGCAGCTCTGGACAGGGGAGGTACGAGCAGTACTTC.

V gene TRBV18 combines with J gene TRBJ1-1, with D unresolved. The germline V gene encodes CDR1 KGHSH and CDR2 LQKENI. The germline V and J ends were trimmed by 2 bases and 2 bases, with 0 bases remaining between them. The CDR3 is 11 amino acids. Written as DNA, the CDR3 is TGTGCCAGCTCACCAAACACTGAAGCTTTCTTT. It is translated as CASSPNTEAFF.

The rearrangement joins TRBV28 to TRBJ1-4; 7 bases are shared with TRBD1. Germline lookup yields CDR1 MDHEN and CDR2 SYDVKM. The J segment lost 4 bases and the V segment lost 5 bases, leaving 1 base of the junction unmatched. This CDR3 is 13 amino acids long. CDR3 residues: CASSGTVNEKLFF. The DNA of the CDR3 is TGTGCCAGCAGTGGGACAGTTAATGAAAAACTGTTTTTT. Supplemented by reference TRBV28 and TRBJ1-4, the full variable domain reads DVKVTQSSRYLVKRTGEKVFLECVQDMDHENMFWYRQDPGLGLRLIYFSYDVKMKEKGDIPEGYSVSREKKERFSLILESASTNQTSMYLCASSGTVNEKLFFGSGTQLSVL.

This clone showed up just a few times. The chain combines TRBV28 with TRBJ1-1, with D uncertain. This CDR3 is 13 amino acids long. V shed 6 bases and J shed 4 bases, with 12 bases lying between them. Germline V gene data show CDR1 as MDHEN and CDR2 as SYDVKM. CDR3 region: CASRPEGRTEAFF. The CDR3, as DNA: TGTGCCAGCAGACCTGAGGGCCGCACTGAAGCTTTCTTT.

This clone was observed a handful of times. The genes are TRBV6-7 and TRBJ1-2; a possible D gene is TRBD1 (5 bases). TRBV6-7 is an ORF; its function is uncertain. The V gene lost 6 bases and the J gene lost 0 bases, with 14 bases spanning the gap. CDR3 length equals 15 residues. CDR3 residues: CASRPQAIPNYGYTF. In DNA form, the CDR3 reads TGTGCCAGCAGGCCACAGGCGATTCCTAACTATGGCTACACCTTC.

This rearrangement joins TRBV13 to TRBJ1-1; 10 bases agree with TRBD1. The CDR3 length is 17 residues. Trimming removed 5 bases from V and 1 base from J; junction bases left unmatched: 10. Germline V CDR1 and CDR2: PRHDT, FYEKMQ (reference sequence). The DNA of the CDR3 is TGTGCCAGCAGCCTCGTCCCGGGACAGGGGTCGAACACTGAAGCTTTCTTT. This sequence encodes CASSLVPGQGSNTEAFF.

This chain uses TRBV6-5 with TRBJ2-1, with TRBD1 matching over 8 bases. Germline values: CDR1 MNHEY, CDR2 SVGAGI. With V trimmed by 5 bases and J by 6 bases, 6 bases remained unmatched. The CDR3 is 14 amino acids. CDR3 bases: TGTGCCAGCAGTCCGCCACAGGGGGGCAATGAGCAGTTCTTC. It translates to CASSPPQGGNEQFF.

The chain combines TRBV5-5 with TRBJ2-6; TRBD1 might be the D (6 bases). CDR3 size: 17 residues. Germline CDR1 reads SGHKS; CDR2 reads YYEKEE (reference sequence). Trimming removed 1 base at V and 4 bases at J, with 15 bases between. Here the CDR3 reads CASSLWDKKTGANVLTF. Written as DNA, the CDR3 is TGTGCCAGCAGCTTGTGGGACAAGAAGACCGGGGCCAACGTCCTGACTTTC.

The gene calls are TRBV16 and TRBJ1-1, with unresolved D. V lost 4 bases to trimming and J lost 4 bases, with 10 bases between them. This CDR3 is built from 13 residues. CDR1 and CDR2 from the germline V gene are KGHSY and FQNENV. This CDR3 is CASSPNWGTEAFF. The CDR3, as DNA: TGTGCCAGCAGCCCGAATTGGGGCACTGAAGCTTTCTTT.

The V gene is TRBV5-6, the J gene TRBJ2-5; TRBD2 agrees at 9 bases. Germline values: CDR1 SGHDT, CDR2 YYEEEE. CDR3 length: 18 amino acids. After removal of 2 bases from V and 2 bases from J, the junction contained 13 bases not matched to a gene. The CDR3 spells CASSFPRGGWPEQETQYF. CDR3 coding DNA: TGTGCCAGCAGCTTCCCGCGGGGGGGCTGGCCCGAACAAGAGACCCAGTACTTC.

The genes are TRBV27 and TRBJ2-4, with D possibly being TRBD1 or TRBD2 (5 bases each). V was pared by 6 bases and J by 3 bases, with 30 bases between. Germline-derived CDR1 and CDR2 are MNHEY and SMNVEV (reference sequence). This CDR3 has 20 amino acids. The CDR3 loop reads CASSRIDNRDAVWYKNIQYF. In DNA form, the CDR3 reads TGTGCCAGCAGCAGAATAGACAACCGGGACGCCGTTTGGTACAAAAACATTCAGTACTTC.

The chain is built from TRBV6-6 and TRBJ2-1, with a weak D call TRBD2 (5 bases). This CDR3 comprises 15 residues. From germline, CDR1 is MNHNY and CDR2 SVGAGI (reference sequence). The V and J ends lost 4 bases and 0 bases respectively, with 10 bases between them. The CDR3 bases are TGTGCCAGCAGTTTGGTAGCGCCCTCCTACAATGAGCAGTTCTTC. Amino acids: CASSLVAPSYNEQFF.

This chain links TRBV7-9 with TRBJ1-6; D is unresolved. Trimming took 4 bases from V and 5 from J, leaving 9 bases between them. The germline V gene encodes CDR1 SEHNR and CDR2 FQNEAQ (reference sequence). This CDR3 comprises 14 residues. Here the CDR3 DNA reads TGTGCCAGCAGCTCCGACTTCGATAATTCACCCCTCCACTTT. This gives the protein CASSSDFDNSPLHF.

This clone occurred once. The chain links TRBV28 to TRBJ1-1, with a weak D call TRBD1 (5 bases). The V end lost 5 bases, the J end lost 5 bases, and 15 bases lay between the germline ends. Germline V gives CDR1 MDHEN, CDR2 SYDVKM. This CDR3 is 14 amino acids long. CDR3 region: CASSRAQGRTEAFF. The CDR3 DNA is TGTGCCAGCAGTCGGGCCCAGGGTAGGACTGAAGCTTTCTTT.

This chain joins TRBV28 and TRBJ2-7; no definite D call. CDR1 and CDR2 (germline): MDHEN, SYDVKM. The CDR3 runs to 14 residues. Trimming removed 6 bases from V and 3 bases from J, with 15 bases in between. The CDR3 loop is CASRQGQVDYEQYF. The CDR3 DNA sequence: TGTGCCAGCAGGCAAGGGCAGGTAGACTACGAGCAGTACTTC.

This rearrangement joins TRBV11-3 to TRBJ2-7; no clear D gene. The CDR3 loop spans 12 amino acids. Trimming stripped 5 bases from V and 5 bases from J, with 10 bases between. The germline V gene has CDR1 SGHNT and CDR2 YENEEA. This CDR3 is CASSPGGHEQYF. The CDR3 DNA is TGTGCCAGCAGCCCAGGCGGACACGAGCAGTACTTC.

The chain has TRBV7-9 and TRBJ1-6; perhaps TRBD1 as D (5 bases). This CDR3 has 15 residues. Germline CDR1 is SEHNR and CDR2 is FQNEAQ (reference sequence). Trimming pared 2 bases from V and 6 bases from J, leaving 11 bases between. The CDR3 DNA reads as TGTGCCAGCAGCTTAACGTCGGGACCTAATTCACCCCTCCACTTT. Encoded protein: CASSLTSGPNSPLHF.

This clone was counted a few times. The rearrangement joins TRBV18 to TRBJ1-2; 7 bases are a match to TRBD1. Looked up from germline, CDR1 is KGHSH and CDR2 is LQKENI. The CDR3 has 15 amino acids. Unmatched junction bases numbered 6, after V lost 2 bases and J lost 3 bases. The CDR3 here is CASSPSRDRDYGYTF. CDR3 nucleotide sequence: TGTGCCAGCTCACCATCCCGGGACAGAGACTATGGCTACACCTTC.

The chain is built from TRBV19 and TRBJ1-1; TRBD1 aligns across 7 bases. V gave up 6 bases and J gave up 2 bases; unmatched junction bases: 15. Germline lookup yields CDR1 LNHDA and CDR2 SQIVND (reference sequence). The CDR3 covers 17 residues. CDR3 residues: CASSRTTGAAGNTEAFF. The CDR3 DNA reads as TGTGCCAGTAGCCGCACCACAGGGGCTGCAGGAAACACTGAAGCTTTCTTT.

The rearrangement uses TRBV5-1 and TRBJ1-4; 7 bases fit TRBD1. Germline V CDR1 and CDR2: SGHRS, YFSETQ. V shed 4 bases and J 0 bases; nucleotides not matched to a gene: 6. The CDR3 runs to 16 residues. CDR3: CASSLGTVATNEKLFF. DNA of the CDR3: TGCGCCAGCAGCCTAGGGACAGTGGCAACTAATGAAAAACTGTTTTTT.

A note on this clone: This same CDR3 is encoded by further DNA sequences in the sample. This rearrangement joins TRBV28 to TRBJ2-7; 7 bases fit TRBD1. Germline V gives CDR1 MDHEN, CDR2 SYDVKM. This CDR3 spans 13 amino acids. Trimming cost V 3 bases and J 4 bases; bases outside gene matches: 3. CDR3 residues: CASSFGQDYEQYV. DNA for the CDR3: TGTGCCAGCAGTTTCGGACAGGATTACGAGCAGTACGTC.

A remark on this clone: Sequence at one end of the junction differs from germline and may be a read error. The chain is built from TRBV5-1 and TRBJ2-7, with 7 nucleotides matching TRBD1. Germline CDR1 SGHRS, CDR2 YFSETQ. The CDR3 has 14 amino acids. The CDR3 DNA is TGCGCCAGCAGCTTGGGGGCACTGACAGGGACCTATTTCTTC. Translating it yields CASSLGALTGTYFF.

This clone was seen a few times. The rearrangement joins TRBV7-8 to TRBJ2-5, with TRBD2 identical over 9 bases. V was clipped by 0 bases and J by 1 base; unmatched bases: 6. Germline CDR1 reads SGHVS; CDR2 reads FQNEAQ. The CDR3 contains 17 residues. The CDR3 nucleotides are TGTGCCAGCAGCTTAGCTGGGCTAGCGGGAATCCAAGAGACCCAGTACTTC. Translating it yields CASSLAGLAGIQETQYF.

This chain joins TRBV6-6 and TRBJ2-2; TRBD1 matches 7 bases. The junction had 7 bases not matched to a gene; V was cut back by 10 bases and J by 2 bases. The CDR3 has 14 amino acids. Germline V lookup: CDR1 MNHNY, CDR2 SVGAGI (reference sequence). The CDR3 loop reads CATDRDINTGELFF. In DNA form, the CDR3 reads TGTGCCACCGACAGGGACATAAACACCGGGGAGCTGTTTTTT.

This clone was observed a single time. This sequence joins TRBV28 and TRBJ1-4, with TRBD1 identical over 9 bases. Germline V gene sequence: CDR1 MDHEN, CDR2 SYDVKM. The V gene end was trimmed by 2 bases and the J gene end by 2 bases; junction bases not matched to a gene: 9. This CDR3 has 18 residues. The chain's CDR3 is CASSLGTGGVTTNEKLFF. The CDR3 DNA reads as TGTGCCAGCAGTTTAGGCACAGGGGGCGTTACGACTAATGAAAAACTGTTTTTT.

The V and J genes are TRBV7-2 and TRBJ1-3, with a tentative D call TRBD1 (6 bases). Germline V lookup: CDR1 SGHTA, CDR2 FQGNSA. Trimming stripped 5 bases from V and 0 bases from J, with 14 bases between. The CDR3 contains 16 residues. The CDR3 DNA sequence: TGTGCCAGCAGCCCGGGGGGGGCCCGCTCTGGAAACACCATATATTTT. This encodes CASSPGGARSGNTIYF.

The table lists this clone with many counts. This CDR3 is CASSYSGTGSGYTF. DNA of the CDR3: TGTGCCAGCAGTTACTCTGGGACAGGGTCCGGCTACACCTTC. The chain recombines TRBV6-6 with TRBJ1-2, with 9 bases lining up with TRBD1. This CDR3 is 14 amino acids long. The V gene end was trimmed by 0 bases and the J gene end by 8 bases; junction bases not matched to a gene: 4. Germline assignment: CDR1 MNHNY and CDR2 SVGAGI (reference sequence).